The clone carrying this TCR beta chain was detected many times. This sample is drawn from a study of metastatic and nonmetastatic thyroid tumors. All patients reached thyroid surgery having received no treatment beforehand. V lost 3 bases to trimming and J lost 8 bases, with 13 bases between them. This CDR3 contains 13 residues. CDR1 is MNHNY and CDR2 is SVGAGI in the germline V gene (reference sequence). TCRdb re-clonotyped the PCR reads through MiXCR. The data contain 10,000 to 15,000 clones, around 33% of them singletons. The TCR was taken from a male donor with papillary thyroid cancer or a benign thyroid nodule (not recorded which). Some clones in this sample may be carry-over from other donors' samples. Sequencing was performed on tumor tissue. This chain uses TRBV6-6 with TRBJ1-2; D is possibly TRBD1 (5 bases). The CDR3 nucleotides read TGTGCCAGCAGTTATAGAGGGGACGGGGGCTACACCTTC. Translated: CASSYRGDGGYTF.